This TCR beta chain derives from a study of blood T cell repertoires in COVID-19. Sequencing was performed with immunoSEQ multiplex PCR; in TCRdb, only in-frame clones are kept and a portion is missing. The sample holds 250,000 to 400,000 clones, around 88% seen once. The germline CDR1 and CDR2 sequences are SGHVS and FQNEAQ. There are 15 residues in the CDR3. Trimming removed 5 bases from V and 3 bases from J; junction bases left unmatched: 9. This TCR came from a woman in her 30s with COVID-19, enrolled during active disease. Sample: peripheral blood. V and J are TRBV7-8 and TRBJ2-7; 8 nucleotides match TRBD1. The CDR3 DNA sequence: TGTGCCAGCAGCGTATCCCAGGGGGCCAACTACGAGCAGTACTTC. Translation gives CASSVSQGANYEQYF.